Listed below are T cell receptor beta chains from one sample, sequenced in a study of cytomegalovirus exposure and HLA in healthy donors. Sequencing used immunoSEQ multiplex PCR; TCRdb keeps in-frame clones, though not all of them. The sample has some 110,000 clones; around 75% are singletons. Input material: PBMCs. These receptors all come from a middle-aged man in good health and CMV-seronegative. Each CDR3 is given with its conserved first and last residue. The D gene is left open where the match is weak. For some rows the clone size is stated as once, few or many, or as a class when expanded; others skip it.

j_gene: TRBJ1-1; v_gene: TRBV19; d_gene: TRBD1; abundance: -; len: 15; CDR3nt: TGTGCCAGTAGTATGGGGACAGGAGCATACACTGAAGCTTTCTTT; CDR3aa: CASSMGTGAYTEAFF
j_gene: TRBJ2-7; v_gene: TRBV6-5; d_gene: TRBD2; abundance: -; len: 14; CDR3nt: TGTGCCAGCAGTTACGCTAGCGGGATGTACGAGCAGTACTTC; CDR3aa: CASSYASGMYEQYF
j_gene: TRBJ1-5; v_gene: TRBV7-2; d_gene: -; abundance: -; len: 13; CDR3nt: TGTGCCAGCAGCCGACAGGAGAATCAGCCCCAGCATTTT; CDR3aa: CASSRQENQPQHF
j_gene: TRBJ1-5; v_gene: TRBV23-1; d_gene: -; abundance: -; len: 13; CDR3nt: TGCGCCAGCAGTCAATCGGAGGATCAGCCCCAGCATTTT; CDR3aa: CASSQSEDQPQHF
j_gene: TRBJ1-5; v_gene: TRBV28; d_gene: -; abundance: -; len: 15; CDR3nt: TGTGCCAGCAGTCCGACCATTACAGGGATTCAGCCCCAGCATTTT; CDR3aa: CASSPTITGIQPQHF
j_gene: TRBJ1-5; v_gene: TRBV7-9; d_gene: -; abundance: -; len: 17; CDR3nt: TGTGCCAGCAGCTTAGCGCTGGGGGGGCAGGGTATGCAGCCCCAGCATTTT; CDR3aa: CASSLALGGQGMQPQHF
j_gene: TRBJ2-7; v_gene: TRBV30; d_gene: TRBD2; abundance: -; len: 15; CDR3nt: TGTGCCTGGAGGGGGCGGCGGGAGGGGTCCTACGAGCAGTACTTC; CDR3aa: CAWRGRREGSYEQYF
j_gene: TRBJ1-5; v_gene: TRBV19; d_gene: -; abundance: few; len: 15; CDR3nt: TGTGCCAGTAGTATTGGGGAGGGATTCAATCAGCCCCAGCATTTT; CDR3aa: CASSIGEGFNQPQHF
j_gene: TRBJ1-3; v_gene: TRBV18; d_gene: -; abundance: few; len: 15; CDR3nt: TGTGCCAGCTCACAGGGGCAGGCATCTGGAAACACCATATATTTT; CDR3aa: CASSQGQASGNTIYF
j_gene: TRBJ2-5; v_gene: TRBV2; d_gene: -; abundance: once; len: 14; CDR3nt: TGTGCCAGCAGTAACATAGCGCCCCGGGAGACCCAGTACTTC; CDR3aa: CASSNIAPRETQYF
j_gene: TRBJ1-1; v_gene: TRBV7-8; d_gene: -; abundance: -; len: 15; CDR3nt: TGTGCCAGCAGCTTGAATGCAGGGGCGAACACTGAAGCTTTCTTT; CDR3aa: CASSLNAGANTEAFF
j_gene: TRBJ1-2; v_gene: TRBV6-5; d_gene: -; abundance: -; len: 14; CDR3nt: TGTGCCAGCAGTTACGCCACGGGTATCTATGGCTACACCTTC; CDR3aa: CASSYATGIYGYTF
j_gene: TRBJ2-3; v_gene: TRBV21-1; d_gene: -; abundance: -; len: 15; CDR3nt: TGTGCCAGTCCCCTTAAGCGGGAGTCGTCAGATACGCAGTATTTT; CDR3aa: CASPLKRESSDTQYF
j_gene: TRBJ2-1; v_gene: TRBV29-1; d_gene: -; abundance: -; len: 15; CDR3nt: TGCAGCGTTAAACTAGCTCCCAGCTCCTACAATGAGCAGTTCTTC; CDR3aa: CSVKLAPSSYNEQFF
j_gene: TRBJ2-7; v_gene: TRBV6-5; d_gene: -; abundance: -; len: 16; CDR3nt: TGTGCCAGCAGTTACGGGGGCAGGGGTCAGGCCTACGAGCAGTACTTC; CDR3aa: CASSYGGRGQAYEQYF
j_gene: TRBJ2-2; v_gene: TRBV7-3; d_gene: -; abundance: -; len: 14; CDR3nt: TGTGCCAGCAGCCCGGGGGGCTGGACCGGGGAGCTGTTTTTT; CDR3aa: CASSPGGWTGELFF
j_gene: TRBJ2-7; v_gene: TRBV9; d_gene: TRBD1; abundance: -; len: 15; CDR3nt: TGTGCCAGCAGCCCAAGGACAGGGGGGACCTACGAGCAGTACTTC; CDR3aa: CASSPRTGGTYEQYF
j_gene: TRBJ2-7; v_gene: TRBV12-5; d_gene: TRBD2; abundance: -; len: 16; CDR3nt: TGTGCTAGTGGTTTGGTACTTGCGGGAGGGCCGCAGGTGCAGTACTTC; CDR3aa: CASGLVLAGGPQVQYF
j_gene: TRBJ1-2; v_gene: TRBV5-1; d_gene: -; abundance: few; len: 14; CDR3nt: TGCGCCAGCAGCTTGAACGGAGCTAACTATGGCTACACCTTC; CDR3aa: CASSLNGANYGYTF
j_gene: TRBJ2-7; v_gene: TRBV5-1; d_gene: TRBD1; abundance: -; len: 14; CDR3nt: TGCGCCAGCAGCTTGGAGGACAGGGCCTACGAGCAGTACTTC; CDR3aa: CASSLEDRAYEQYF
j_gene: TRBJ1-5; v_gene: TRBV6-5; d_gene: -; abundance: -; len: 14; CDR3nt: TGTGCCAGCAGTCTCGGAGCGGTCAATCAGCCCCAGCATTTT; CDR3aa: CASSLGAVNQPQHF
j_gene: TRBJ2-2; v_gene: TRBV20-1; d_gene: -; abundance: -; len: 10; CDR3nt: TGCAGTGTACCGGCCGGGGAGCTGTTTTTT; CDR3aa: CSVPAGELFF
j_gene: TRBJ2-1; v_gene: TRBV19; d_gene: -; abundance: few; len: 17; CDR3nt: TGTGCCAGTAGTACACCTGAGCGGAGAGACTCCTACAATGAGCAGTTCTTC; CDR3aa: CASSTPERRDSYNEQFF
j_gene: TRBJ1-2; v_gene: TRBV28; d_gene: TRBD1; abundance: -; len: 16; CDR3nt: TGTGCCAGCAGTTCAGGGACAGGGAGAGCTAACTATGGCTACACCTTC; CDR3aa: CASSSGTGRANYGYTF
j_gene: TRBJ2-7; v_gene: TRBV5-6; d_gene: -; abundance: -; len: 12; CDR3nt: TGTGCCAGCAGCTTACAGGGTTTCGAGCAATACTTC; CDR3aa: CASSLQGFEQYF
j_gene: TRBJ2-1; v_gene: TRBV2; d_gene: -; abundance: -; len: 10; CDR3nt: TGTGCCAGCAGTGAAGTGTTTTGGCTCTTC; CDR3aa: CASSEVFWLF
j_gene: TRBJ2-5; v_gene: TRBV19; d_gene: -; abundance: -; len: 14; CDR3nt: TGTGCCAGTAGTCCGACAGTAATGCAAGAGACCCAGTACTTC; CDR3aa: CASSPTVMQETQYF
j_gene: TRBJ1-5; v_gene: TRBV4-1; d_gene: TRBD1; abundance: -; len: 17; CDR3nt: TGCGCCAGCAGCCAAGATATAGCGACAGGGGGTTTTCAGCCCCAGCATTTT; CDR3aa: CASSQDIATGGFQPQHF
j_gene: TRBJ1-1; v_gene: TRBV7-6; d_gene: -; abundance: few; len: 12; CDR3nt: TGTGCCAGCAGCCGGGGCGGGGCCGAAGCTTTCTTT; CDR3aa: CASSRGGAEAFF
j_gene: TRBJ2-7; v_gene: TRBV27; d_gene: -; abundance: -; len: 15; CDR3nt: TGTGCCAGCTGGGGGGGTGGGACAGGAACTCTCGAGCAGTACTTC; CDR3aa: CASWGGGTGTLEQYF
j_gene: TRBJ1-2; v_gene: TRBV4-1; d_gene: -; abundance: -; len: 17; CDR3nt: TGCGCCAGCAGCCGAAGCGGGGGGAGGGGGAATAAGAATGGCTACACCTTC; CDR3aa: CASSRSGGRGNKNGYTF
j_gene: TRBJ2-3; v_gene: TRBV4-1; d_gene: TRBD2; abundance: few; len: 18; CDR3nt: TGCGCCAGCAGCCAACCGGGACTAGCGGGAGGTGGCACAGATACGCAGTATTTT; CDR3aa: CASSQPGLAGGGTDTQYF
j_gene: TRBJ1-6; v_gene: TRBV27; d_gene: TRBD1; abundance: -; len: 14; CDR3nt: TGTGCCAGCACCTTGGACAGGGGTTATTCACCCCTCCACTTT; CDR3aa: CASTLDRGYSPLHF
j_gene: TRBJ2-2; v_gene: TRBV6-5; d_gene: TRBD1; abundance: few; len: 15; CDR3nt: TGTGCCAGCAGTTCCAGGGGGTCGAACACCGGGGAGCTGTTTTTT; CDR3aa: CASSSRGSNTGELFF
j_gene: TRBJ2-1; v_gene: TRBV4-1; d_gene: TRBD2; abundance: -; len: 16; CDR3nt: TGCGCCAGCAGCCAAGTGGGGGGGAGAGGTTACAATGAGCAGTTCTTC; CDR3aa: CASSQVGGRGYNEQFF
j_gene: TRBJ2-7; v_gene: TRBV2; d_gene: TRBD1; abundance: -; len: 14; CDR3nt: TGTGCCAGCGCCAGGGGGCAACTAGATCACGAGCAGTACTTC; CDR3aa: CASARGQLDHEQYF
j_gene: TRBJ2-2; v_gene: TRBV11-3; d_gene: TRBD2; abundance: -; len: 15; CDR3nt: TGTGCCAGCAGCTTAGCAGCTAGCGGGAGCGGGGAGCTGTTTTTT; CDR3aa: CASSLAASGSGELFF
j_gene: TRBJ1-1; v_gene: TRBV28; d_gene: -; abundance: once; len: 15; CDR3nt: TGTGCCAGCAGTTTAAGGGGCAGGGCGGGGACTGAAGCTTTCTTT; CDR3aa: CASSLRGRAGTEAFF
j_gene: TRBJ1-1; v_gene: TRBV19; d_gene: -; abundance: -; len: 13; CDR3nt: TGTGCCAGTAGTATAGTCCGCCGGACTGAAGCTTTCTTT; CDR3aa: CASSIVRRTEAFF
j_gene: TRBJ2-3; v_gene: TRBV11-3; d_gene: TRBD2; abundance: -; len: 15; CDR3nt: TGTGCCAGCAGCCAGACTAGCGGGAGAGGGAATACGCAGTATTTT; CDR3aa: CASSQTSGRGNTQYF
j_gene: TRBJ2-6; v_gene: TRBV6-6; d_gene: -; abundance: -; len: 13; CDR3nt: TGTGCCAGCACCCCCTTCGGGGCCAACGTCCTGACTTTC; CDR3aa: CASTPFGANVLTF
j_gene: TRBJ2-7; v_gene: TRBV5-1; d_gene: -; abundance: once; len: 12; CDR3nt: TGCGCCAGCAGCTTGCCTAACTACGAGCAGTACTTC; CDR3aa: CASSLPNYEQYF
j_gene: TRBJ2-7; v_gene: TRBV7-8; d_gene: TRBD1; abundance: -; len: 16; CDR3nt: TGTGCCAGCAGCCAATTCGAAGGACAGGGGGTACGCGAGCAGTACTTC; CDR3aa: CASSQFEGQGVREQYF
j_gene: TRBJ1-1; v_gene: TRBV4-1; d_gene: -; abundance: -; len: 16; CDR3nt: TGCGCCAGCAGCCAAGATGGCCCAGGCCGGAACACTGAAGCTTTCTTT; CDR3aa: CASSQDGPGRNTEAFF
j_gene: TRBJ2-2; v_gene: TRBV5-1; d_gene: TRBD1; abundance: -; len: 15; CDR3nt: TGCGCCAGCAGCACGGGACAGCAGTTCGCCGGGGAGCTGTTTTTT; CDR3aa: CASSTGQQFAGELFF